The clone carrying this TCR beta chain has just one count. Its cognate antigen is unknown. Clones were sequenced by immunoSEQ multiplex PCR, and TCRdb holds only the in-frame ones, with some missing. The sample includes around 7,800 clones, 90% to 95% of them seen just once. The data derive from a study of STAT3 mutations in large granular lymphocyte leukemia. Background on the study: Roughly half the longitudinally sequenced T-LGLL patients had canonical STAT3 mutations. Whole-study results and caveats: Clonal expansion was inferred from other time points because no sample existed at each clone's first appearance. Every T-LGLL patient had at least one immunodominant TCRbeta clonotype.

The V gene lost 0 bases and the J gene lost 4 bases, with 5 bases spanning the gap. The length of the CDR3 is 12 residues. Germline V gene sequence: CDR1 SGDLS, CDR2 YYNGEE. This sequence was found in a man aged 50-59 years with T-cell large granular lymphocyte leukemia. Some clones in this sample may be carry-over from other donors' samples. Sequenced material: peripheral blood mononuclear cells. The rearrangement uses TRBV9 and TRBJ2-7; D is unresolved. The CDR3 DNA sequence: TGTGCCAGCAGCGTAGGAAAGTACGAGCAGTACTTC. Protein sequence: CASSVGKYEQYF.